The clone carrying this TCR beta chain was found a few times. Its specificity is not known. The sample is drawn from a study of early T cells in non-severe SARS-CoV-2 infection. Study-level background: Investigators sequenced bulk RNA drawn from unsorted whole blood, and chains remained unpaired.

Germline lookup yields CDR1 SQVTM and CDR2 ANQGSEA. V dropped 5 bases and J dropped 2 bases, with 13 bases sitting between them. The length of the CDR3 is 13 residues. Attachment of unique molecular identifiers was made to individual cDNA molecules. TCRdb analysed the 5' RACE reads with MiXCR anew, one entry per CDR3 protein. This sample carries tens of thousands of distinct CDR3 sequences, more than 9% of them seen once, and the ten largest clones take 5% to 8%. Study-level findings and limits: VDJdb matches were skewed toward anti-spike CD8 T cell responses.

Sequencing input: whole blood. The chain joins TRBV29-1 to TRBJ2-7; D not certain. This sequence was found in an adult who was a healthcare worker with PCR-confirmed SARS-CoV-2 infection or an uninfected control (not recorded which). DNA for the CDR3: TGCAGCGTTCTAGGGCTCGGCACCTACGAGCAGTACTTC. As protein: CSVLGLGTYEQYF.